This entry features one T cell receptor (beta chain) sequence. Germline CDR1 SGHRS, CDR2 YFSETQ. V was trimmed by 1 base and J by 1 base, leaving 11 bases between them. This CDR3 contains 15 residues. These data are taken from a study of blood T cell repertoires in COVID-19. About the study: Samples of COVID-19 (acute and convalescent) were obtained from the United States, Italy and Spain.

Sequencing was performed with immunoSEQ multiplex PCR; in TCRdb, only in-frame clones are kept and a portion is missing. The sample has 95,000 to 150,000 clones, around nine tenths seen once. The V and J genes are TRBV5-1 and TRBJ1-1; TRBD1 might be the D (6 bases). This TCR derives from a woman between 50 and 59 years old with acute or convalescent COVID-19. The specimen was peripheral blood. CDR3 coding DNA: TGCGCCAGCAGCTTGTGGGGACAAGCGAACACTGAAGCTTTCTTT. Translated, it gives CASSLWGQANTEAFF.